This T cell receptor (beta chain) was documented in a study of blood T cell repertoires in COVID-19. In the study overall: Whether acute or convalescent, the COVID-19 samples came from the United States, Italy and Spain. T cells, B-cell-depleted T cells, or PBMCs provided the cDNA or gDNA that served as material.

Authors' analysis steps: Amplification of reference gene primers provided the estimated nucleated cell counts. TCRdb's copy holds only in-frame clones and misses some; the assay was immunoSEQ multiplex PCR. V and J calls plus clone size are reproduced from that table; the DNA served to infer D and trimming. This table has roughly 120,000 clones, approximately 90% appearing once. This CDR3 spans 13 amino acids. Germline values: CDR1 SGHVS, CDR2 FNYEAQ. Trimming removed 8 bases from V and 1 base from J, with 11 bases in between. The chain employs TRBV7-6 and TRBJ1-1; no firm D call. The sequencing sample was made of peripheral blood. This TCR derives from a woman aged 45-65 years with acute or convalescent COVID-19. CDR3 region: CASLARENTEAFF. In DNA, the CDR3 is TGTGCCAGCCTCGCCCGGGAGAACACTGAAGCTTTCTTT.